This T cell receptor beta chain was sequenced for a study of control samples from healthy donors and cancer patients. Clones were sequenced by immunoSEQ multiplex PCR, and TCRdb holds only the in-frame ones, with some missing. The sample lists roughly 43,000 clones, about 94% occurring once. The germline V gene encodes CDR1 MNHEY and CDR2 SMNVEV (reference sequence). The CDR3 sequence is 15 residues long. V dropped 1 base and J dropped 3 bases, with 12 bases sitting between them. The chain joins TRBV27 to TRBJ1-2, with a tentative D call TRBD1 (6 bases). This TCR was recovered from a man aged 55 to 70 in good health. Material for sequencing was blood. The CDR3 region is CASSLLTGLHYGYTF. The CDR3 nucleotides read TGTGCCAGCAGTTTATTGACAGGTTTACACTATGGCTACACCTTC.